This record covers a single T cell receptor beta chain. This entry comes from a study of T cells after yellow fever vaccination. Germline CDR1 MNHEY, CDR2 SVGAGI. The CDR3 contains 15 residues. The ends were cut back, 3 bases at V and 0 bases at J, with 11 bases in the middle. MiXCR, run by TCRdb on the 5' RACE reads, gives a single entry per CDR3 protein. This sample yields 500,000 to 650,000 distinct CDR3 sequences, of which about a sixth are seen a single time; roughly 17% belongs to the top ten. This sequence originates from a man between 18 and 35 years old who received the YFV17D yellow fever vaccine. This sample comprised PBMCs, obtained 4 to 6 days after the first yellow fever vaccination. The rearrangement links TRBV6-5 to TRBJ2-5; D call uncertain. In DNA, the CDR3 is TGTGCCAGCAGTTATAATACTGAGTACCAAGAGACCCAGTACTTC. Translating it yields CASSYNTEYQETQYF.